The sequence of this T cell receptor (beta chain) was determined in a study of T-cell memory formation after mild COVID-19. Employing constant-segment primers, 5'RACE generated TCR alpha and TCR beta cDNA libraries bearing sample barcodes and UMIs. TCRdb ran MiXCR on the 5' RACE reads and lists one entry per CDR3 protein. The sample has more than 300,000 distinct CDR3 sequences; roughly 20% are singletons. This CDR3 comprises 14 residues. Per germline, CDR1 SGHAT and CDR2 FQNNGV. Trimming removed 3 bases from V and 1 base from J, with 9 bases in between. Only a few counts were recorded for this clonotype. What it recognizes is unknown. Whole-study results and caveats: Proof of SARS-CoV-2 specificity was absent for the second-wave clones that crested on day 37. Clones contracting over day 15 to 85 were CD4/CD8 balanced, with later expanders leaning CD4+.

Material: PBMCs or a T cell subset sorted from them (not recorded which). This clonotype was obtained from a man aged 18 to 30 who had mild COVID-19 (a few samples of this study predate the infection). Cell type and time point are not known. The chain is built from TRBV11-2 and TRBJ1-1; D call uncertain. The CDR3 loop reads CASSFVVGNTEAFF. For the CDR3, the DNA is TGTGCCAGCAGCTTTGTGGTGGGGAACACTGAAGCTTTCTTT.